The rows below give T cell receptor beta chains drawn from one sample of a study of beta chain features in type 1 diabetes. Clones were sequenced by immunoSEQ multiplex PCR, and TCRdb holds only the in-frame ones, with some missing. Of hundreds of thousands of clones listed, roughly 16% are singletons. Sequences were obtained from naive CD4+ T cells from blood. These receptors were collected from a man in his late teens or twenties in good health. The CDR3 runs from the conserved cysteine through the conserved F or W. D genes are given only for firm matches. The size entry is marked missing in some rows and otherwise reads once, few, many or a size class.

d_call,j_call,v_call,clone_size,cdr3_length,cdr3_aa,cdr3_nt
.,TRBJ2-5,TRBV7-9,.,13,CASSLASSETQYF,TGTGCCAGCAGCTTAGCATCCTCGGAGACCCAGTACTTC
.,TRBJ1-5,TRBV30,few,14,CAWSSRAGWQPQHF,TGTGCCTGGAGTTCTAGGGCAGGGTGGCAGCCCCAGCATTTT
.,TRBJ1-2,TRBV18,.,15,CASSPFRDSDYGYTF,TGTGCCAGCTCACCGTTCAGGGATTCGGACTATGGCTACACCTTC
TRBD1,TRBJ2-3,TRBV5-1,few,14,CASSLGQGADTQYF,TGCGCCAGCAGCCTCGGACAGGGAGCAGATACGCAGTATTTT
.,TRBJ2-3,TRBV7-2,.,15,CASSLAWQFTDTQYF,TGTGCCAGCAGCTTAGCCTGGCAGTTCACAGATACGCAGTATTTT
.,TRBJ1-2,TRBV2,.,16,CASSEGRVRGSYGYTF,TGTGCCAGCAGTGAGGGTAGGGTTAGGGGATCATATGGCTACACCTTC
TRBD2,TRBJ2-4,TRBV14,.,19,CASSQYPGLAKGTKNIQYF,TGTGCCAGCAGCCAGTACCCGGGACTAGCGAAGGGTACCAAAAACATTCAGTACTTC
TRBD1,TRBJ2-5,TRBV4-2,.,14,CASSTGQGQETQYF,TGTGCCAGCAGCACCGGACAGGGACAAGAGACCCAGTACTTC
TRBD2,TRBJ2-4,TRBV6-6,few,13,CASSAGLMNIQYF,TGTGCCAGCAGCGCGGGACTAATGAACATTCAGTACTTC
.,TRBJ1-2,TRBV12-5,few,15,CASGLDRGSYYGYTF,TGTGCTAGTGGTTTGGACCGGGGATCCTACTATGGCTACACCTTC
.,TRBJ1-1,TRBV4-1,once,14,CASSQDQVGKSAFF,TGCGCCAGCAGCCAGGATCAAGTGGGGAAGTCCGCTTTCTTT
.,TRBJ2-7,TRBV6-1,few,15,CASSEGGKSSYEQYF,TGTGCCAGCAGTGAAGGCGGGAAGAGCTCCTACGAGCAGTACTTC
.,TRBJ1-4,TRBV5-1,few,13,CASSPPDAGKLFF,TGCGCCAGCAGCCCCCCAGACGCCGGAAAACTGTTTTTT
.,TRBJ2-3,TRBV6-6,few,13,CASSSRGTDTQYF,TGTGCCAGCAGTTCACGGGGCACAGATACGCAGTATTTT
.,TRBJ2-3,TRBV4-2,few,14,CASSQDRNTDTQYF,TGTGCCAGCAGCCAAGATCGGAACACAGATACGCAGTATTTT
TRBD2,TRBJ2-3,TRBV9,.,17,CASSVAPSGGARDTQYF,TGTGCCAGCAGCGTAGCTCCTAGCGGGGGGGCAAGGGATACGCAGTATTTT
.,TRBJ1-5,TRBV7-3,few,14,CASSWVPGNQPQHF,TGTGCCAGCAGCTGGGTACCTGGCAATCAGCCCCAGCATTTT
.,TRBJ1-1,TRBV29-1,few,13,CSIFQGGNTEAFF,TGCAGCATTTTCCAGGGTGGGAACACTGAAGCTTTCTTT
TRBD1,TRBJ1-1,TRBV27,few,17,CASSLWGTGGRNTEAFF,TGTGCCAGCAGTTTATGGGGGACAGGGGGAAGGAACACTGAAGCTTTCTTT
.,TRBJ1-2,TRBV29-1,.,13,CSVENGATQGYTF,TGCAGCGTTGAAAATGGGGCCACCCAGGGCTACACCTTC
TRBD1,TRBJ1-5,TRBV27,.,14,CASSHDRGGGPQHF,TGTGCCAGCAGCCACGACAGGGGGGGTGGGCCCCAGCATTTT
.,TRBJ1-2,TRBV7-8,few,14,CASSSQTVNYGYTF,TGTGCCAGCAGCTCGCAGACAGTTAACTATGGCTACACCTTC
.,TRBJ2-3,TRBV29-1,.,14,CSVERSRGPDTQYF,TGCAGCGTTGAGAGATCCAGGGGTCCAGATACGCAGTATTTT
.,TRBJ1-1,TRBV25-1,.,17,CASRSLTGTFGNTEAFF,TGTGCCAGCAGGAGTCTAACAGGGACGTTTGGTAACACTGAAGCTTTCTTT
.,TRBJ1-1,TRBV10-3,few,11,CAIGQNTEAFF,TGTGCCATCGGTCAGAACACTGAAGCTTTCTTT
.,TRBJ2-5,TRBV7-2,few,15,CASSDTGLRLTTQYF,TGTGCCAGCAGCGATACGGGCCTACGGTTGACGACCCAGTACTTC
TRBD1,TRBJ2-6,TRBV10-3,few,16,CATPGQGNSGANVLTF,TGTGCCACCCCGGGACAGGGGAATTCTGGGGCCAACGTCCTGACTTTC
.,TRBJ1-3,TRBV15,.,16,CATSRVAGAVFNTIYF,TGTGCCACCAGCAGAGTAGCAGGGGCGGTTTTCAACACCATATATTTT
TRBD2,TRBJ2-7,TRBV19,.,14,CASSLAGVFYEQYF,TGTGCCAGTAGCTTAGCGGGAGTTTTCTACGAGCAGTACTTC
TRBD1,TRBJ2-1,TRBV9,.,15,CASSVTGVLYNEQFF,TGTGCCAGCAGCGTAACAGGGGTCTTATACAATGAGCAGTTCTTC
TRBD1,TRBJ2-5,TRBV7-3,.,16,CASSLRTGLDQETQYF,TGTGCCAGCAGCTTAAGGACAGGGTTGGATCAAGAGACCCAGTACTTC
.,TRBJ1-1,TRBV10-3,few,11,CATRENTEAFF,TGTGCCACCCGGGAGAACACTGAAGCTTTCTTT
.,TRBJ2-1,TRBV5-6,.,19,CASSLTIGSGGRRDNEQFF,TGTGCCAGCAGCTTGACCATCGGTTCCGGGGGCCGGCGTGACAATGAGCAGTTCTTC
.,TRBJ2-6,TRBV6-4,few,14,CASSELAGANVLTF,TGTGCCAGCAGTGAACTAGCTGGGGCCAACGTCCTGACTTTC
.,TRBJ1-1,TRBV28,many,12,CASTVLNTEAFF,TGTGCCAGCACCGTCCTGAACACTGAAGCTTTCTTT
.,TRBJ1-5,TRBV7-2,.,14,CASSFRPGLGPQHF,TGTGCCAGCAGCTTTCGTCCTGGTCTAGGGCCCCAGCATTTT
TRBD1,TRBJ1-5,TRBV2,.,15,CASNPGQGHNQPQHF,TGTGCCAGCAATCCGGGACAGGGTCACAATCAGCCCCAGCATTTT
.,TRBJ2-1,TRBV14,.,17,CASSQDQFLSSPNEQFF,TGTGCCAGCAGCCAAGACCAATTCCTTTCCAGTCCCAATGAGCAGTTCTTC
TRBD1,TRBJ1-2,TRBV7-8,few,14,CASSPGDRVLGYTF,TGTGCCAGCAGCCCAGGGGACAGGGTCCTTGGCTACACCTTC
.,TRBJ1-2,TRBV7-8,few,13,CASSLAAGLGYTF,TGTGCCAGCAGCTTAGCTGCAGGGCTCGGCTACACCTTC
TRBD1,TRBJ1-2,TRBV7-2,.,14,CASSPMGQGSGYTF,TGTGCCAGCAGCCCGATGGGACAGGGAAGCGGCTACACCTTC
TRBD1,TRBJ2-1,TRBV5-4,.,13,CASSLADRGRWFF,TGTGCCAGCAGCTTGGCGGACAGGGGGCGTTGGTTCTTC
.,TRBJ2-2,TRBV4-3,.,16,CASSQRPGQNTGELFF,TGCGCCAGCAGCCAGCGACCGGGACAGAACACCGGGGAGCTGTTTTTT
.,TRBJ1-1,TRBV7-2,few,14,CASSLVGGNTEAFF,TGTGCCAGCAGCTTAGTAGGTGGGAACACTGAAGCTTTCTTT
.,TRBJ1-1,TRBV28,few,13,CASSRRENTEAFF,TGTGCCAGCAGTCGAAGGGAGAACACTGAAGCTTTCTTT
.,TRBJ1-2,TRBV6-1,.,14,CASSRDGENYGYTF,TGTGCCAGCAGCCGGGACGGGGAGAACTATGGCTACACCTTC
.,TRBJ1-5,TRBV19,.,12,CATSDRDQPQHF,TGTGCCACCTCGGACAGAGATCAGCCCCAGCATTTT
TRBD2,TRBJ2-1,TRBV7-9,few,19,CASSLPTLGRTSAAGEQFF,TGTGCCAGCAGCTTACCAACGCTAGGGAGGACTAGCGCCGCAGGTGAGCAGTTCTTC
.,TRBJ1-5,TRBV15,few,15,CATSRDARSNQPQHF,TGTGCCACCAGCAGAGACGCCAGGAGCAATCAGCCCCAGCATTTT
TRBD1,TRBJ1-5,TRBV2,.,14,CASSQDRSNQPQHF,TGTGCCAGCAGTCAGGACAGGAGCAATCAGCCCCAGCATTTT
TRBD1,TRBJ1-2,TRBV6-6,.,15,CASSYSGDRGYGYTF,TGTGCCAGCAGTTACTCGGGGGACAGGGGCTATGGCTACACCTTC
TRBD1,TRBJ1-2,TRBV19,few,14,CASRVTGGVYGYTF,TGTGCCAGTAGGGTCACAGGGGGCGTCTATGGCTACACCTTC
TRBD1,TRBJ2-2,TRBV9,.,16,CASSVDVGTGIGELFF,TGTGCCAGCAGCGTAGATGTTGGGACAGGGATCGGGGAGCTGTTTTTT
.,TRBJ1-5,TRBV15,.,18,CATSRVDTARYSNQPQHF,TGTGCCACCAGCAGAGTTGACACTGCGCGGTATAGCAATCAGCCCCAGCATTTT
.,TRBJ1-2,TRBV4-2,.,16,CASSQAQVPGNYGYTF,TGTGCCAGCAGCCAAGCGCAGGTCCCCGGTAACTATGGCTACACCTTC
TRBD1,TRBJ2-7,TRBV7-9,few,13,CASAGTGGNEQYF,TGTGCCAGCGCCGGGACAGGGGGCAACGAGCAGTACTTC
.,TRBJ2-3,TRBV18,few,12,CASSPRTDTQYF,TGTGCCAGCTCACCTCGCACAGATACGCAGTATTTT
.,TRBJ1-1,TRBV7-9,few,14,CASSKGLDAYVAFF,TGTGCCAGCAGCAAGGGGCTAGACGCATATGTAGCTTTCTTT
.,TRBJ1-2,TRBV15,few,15,CATSFPGGAGPGYTF,TGTGCCACCAGCTTCCCCGGTGGTGCAGGGCCGGGCTACACCTTC